What follows is one T cell receptor beta chain and its context. This clone was seen a handful of times. Its antigen has not been determined. One base away there is no much larger clone; base qualities are not given. The data stem from a study of blood T cell repertoires in COVID-19 (TCRdb year 2020). Describing the broader study: Samples from collaborators originated in the United States, Italy and Spain and spanned both the acute and convalescent phases of COVID-19. The material from the prospective study consisted of cDNA or gDNA derived from T cells, B-cell-depleted T cells, or PBMCs. The dataset comprised deeply sampled blood TCRbeta repertoires from subjects exposed to, actively infected with, or recovered from COVID-19. The repertoires were released in a freely available public database intended as a resource for research on the immune response to SARS-CoV-2. Samples came from the ongoing ImmuneRACE study (first 160 participants) plus 1,254 subjects from 6 global collaborators. Nearly every sample came with metadata listing a de-identified subject ID, COVID-19 status, age in years and sex. Where available, HLA class I and class II types were taken from metadata supplied by the sample provider and were not determined by assay-based typing. General conclusions and limits of the study: The amount of clinical and demographic metadata varied by source and participant and was provided uncurated.

Participants in the prospective study were aged roughly 18 to 100 years, lived in some 24 United States geographic areas, and enrolled through a virtual design. In the prospective study, participants were assigned to cohorts based on the clinical history participants reported in a screening survey and a study questionnaire. For ImmuneRACE Cohort 3, a participant was defined as recovered based on two consecutive negative NP/OP PCR tests, clearance by a healthcare professional, or resolution of symptoms. In the prospective study, mobile phlebotomists collected whole blood, serum and a nasopharyngeal or oropharyngeal swab from each participant. Participants in the prospective study had the option to provide additional blood draws and questionnaires over a 2-month period. Before DNA extraction, blood samples from the prospective study were shipped at room temperature or frozen. Deletion took 2 bases off V and 6 bases off J, with a span of 7 bases between the germline ends. The CDR3 measures 13 amino acids from cysteine to phenylalanine. Only the CDR3 region is kept as DNA, spanning 39 bases read in frame from base 1. According to the germline V gene (reference sequence), CDR1 reads MNHEY and CDR2 reads SMNVEV.

The immunoSEQ Assay, a bias-controlled multiplex PCR, was used to amplify TCRbeta CDR3 regions from genomic DNA. The paper's processing steps were these. Within the assay, amplification of reference gene primers was used to estimate how many nucleated cells each sample contained. To quantify the absolute abundance of each unique TCRbeta CDR3 rearrangement, sequence reads were collapsed and filtered. For each sample, productive Simpson clonality was calculated by taking the square root of Simpson's diversity index across productive rearrangements. In its TCRdb copy, this immuneACCESS table keeps in-frame sequences only and misses some clones. Where compared with another copy, unresolved V genes explain less than half of these, and the others have no known cause. V and J calls and clone size are copied from that table; D and trimming were computed from the DNA. This sample is represented by around 250,000 clones; 80% to 85% of them were singletons. The ten most abundant clones make up about 3.5% of the sample.

The sequencing sample was made of PBMCs or T cells enriched from blood (not recorded which). This sequence was found in a man aged 50-60 years who had recovered from COVID-19. The rearrangement joined TRBV27 to TRBJ2-2, with TRBD1 perhaps the D gene, on 5 matching bases. The base sequence is TGTGCCAGCAGTTTACAGGGTCCCGGGGAGCTGTTTTTT. Its protein is CASSLQGPGELFF.